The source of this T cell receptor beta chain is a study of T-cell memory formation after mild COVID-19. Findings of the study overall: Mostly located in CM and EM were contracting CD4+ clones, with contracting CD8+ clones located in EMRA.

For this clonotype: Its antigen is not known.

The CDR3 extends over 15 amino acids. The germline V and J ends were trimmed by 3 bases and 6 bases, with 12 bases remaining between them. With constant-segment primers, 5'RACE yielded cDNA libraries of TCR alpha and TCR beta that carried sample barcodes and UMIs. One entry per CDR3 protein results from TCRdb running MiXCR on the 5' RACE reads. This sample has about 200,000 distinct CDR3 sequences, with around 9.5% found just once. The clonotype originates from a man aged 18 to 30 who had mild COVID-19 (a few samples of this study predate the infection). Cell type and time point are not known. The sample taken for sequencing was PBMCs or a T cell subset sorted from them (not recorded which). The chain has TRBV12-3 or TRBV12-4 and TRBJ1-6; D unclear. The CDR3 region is CASSFGVLFNSPLHF. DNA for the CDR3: TGTGCCAGCAGTTTCGGAGTCCTGTTTAATTCACCCCTCCACTTT.